This entry features one T cell receptor (beta chain) sequence. The antigen is undetermined. Only in-frame clones appear in the TCRdb table, and some are missing; sequencing was by immunoSEQ multiplex PCR. The data hold some 14,000 clones, with about 74% observed a single time. This entry is derived from a study of CD4+ T cells in melanoma. General study points: A reported correlation linked neoantigen-specific CD4+ T cells to CD8+, macrophage and B cell function. In melanoma, neoantigen-specific CD4+ T cells reportedly differed in differentiation state.

Germline CDR1 and CDR2: ENHRY and SYGVKD. The V segment lost 0 bases and the J segment 0 bases; nucleotides outside the gene matches: 3. The CDR3 has 16 residues. The sequence was obtained from a human donor with melanoma. The gene calls are TRBV10-3 and TRBJ2-3, with 7 bases aligning to TRBD1. The sequencing sample was made of cells from a culture (not recorded whether cultured in vitro). The DNA for the CDR3 is TGTGCCATCAGTGAGTCTGCCAGGGGGAGCACAGATACGCAGTATTTT. As protein: CAISESARGSTDTQYF.